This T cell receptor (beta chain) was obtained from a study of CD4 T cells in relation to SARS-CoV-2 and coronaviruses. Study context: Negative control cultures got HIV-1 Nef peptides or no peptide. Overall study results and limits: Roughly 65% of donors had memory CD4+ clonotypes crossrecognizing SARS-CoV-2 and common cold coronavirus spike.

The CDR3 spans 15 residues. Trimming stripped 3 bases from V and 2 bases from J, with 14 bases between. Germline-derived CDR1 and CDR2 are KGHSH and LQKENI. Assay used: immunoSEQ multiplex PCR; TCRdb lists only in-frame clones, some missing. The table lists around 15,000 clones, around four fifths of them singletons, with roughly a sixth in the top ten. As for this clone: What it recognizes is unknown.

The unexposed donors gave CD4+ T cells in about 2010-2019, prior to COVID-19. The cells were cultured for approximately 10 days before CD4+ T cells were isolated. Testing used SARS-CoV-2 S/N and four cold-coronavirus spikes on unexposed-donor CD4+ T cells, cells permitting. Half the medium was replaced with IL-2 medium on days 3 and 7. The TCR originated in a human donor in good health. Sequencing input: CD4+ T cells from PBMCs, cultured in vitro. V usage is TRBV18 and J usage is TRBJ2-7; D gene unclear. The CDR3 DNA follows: TGTGCCAGCTCACCTCCGGGTGGTAGCCCCTACGAGCAGTACTTC. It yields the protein CASSPPGGSPYEQYF.